The rows below give T cell receptor beta chains drawn from one sample of a study of cytomegalovirus exposure and HLA in healthy donors. Data came from immunoSEQ multiplex PCR; TCRdb stores just in-frame clones and leaves some out. The sample carries around 140,000 clones, around nine tenths recorded once. The sequenced material came from PBMCs. The receptors come from a woman aged 25 to 39 in good health and CMV-seronegative. Both conserved end residues are part of each CDR3. Fields, in order: D gene, V gene, clone size, J gene, CDR3 protein, CDR3 DNA. The D gene is left open where the match is weak. Clone size is shown for a subset of rows, as once, few, many or a class of expanded clone.

TRBD2	TRBV9	.	TRBJ2-2	CASSVDVSGRWTSGELFF	TGTGCCAGCAGCGTAGACGTTAGCGGGAGATGGACCTCCGGGGAGCTGTTTTTT
.	TRBV11-2	.	TRBJ2-7	CASSRGRAGSPYEQYF	TGTGCCAGCAGCCGCGGGCGGGCAGGATCTCCCTACGAGCAGTACTTC
TRBD1	TRBV5-8	.	TRBJ1-2	CASSLDRGAYGYTF	TGTGCCAGCAGCTTGGACAGGGGGGCCTATGGCTACACCTTC
.	TRBV4-1	.	TRBJ2-5	CASSQTGMYQETQYF	TGCGCCAGCAGCCAAACAGGGATGTACCAAGAGACCCAGTACTTC
TRBD1	TRBV4-3	.	TRBJ1-2	CASSQGQGLNYGYTF	TGCGCCAGCAGCCAAGGACAGGGTCTTAACTATGGCTACACCTTC
.	TRBV30	.	TRBJ2-1	CAWSPNLASYNEQFF	TGTGCCTGGAGTCCTAATCTTGCCTCCTACAATGAGCAGTTCTTC
.	TRBV11-3	.	TRBJ2-2	CASSFRGNTGELFF	TGTGCCAGCAGCTTTAGGGGGAACACCGGGGAGCTGTTTTTT
.	TRBV10-3	.	TRBJ2-7	CAIAATRYEQYF	TGTGCCATCGCCGCCACTCGGTACGAGCAGTACTTC
TRBD2	TRBV28	.	TRBJ2-7	CASSRLAGPLYEQYF	TGTGCCAGCAGCAGACTAGCGGGACCTCTCTACGAGCAGTACTTC
TRBD2	TRBV4-1	.	TRBJ2-5	CASSQYSGAFQETQYF	TGCGCCAGCAGCCAGTACAGCGGGGCGTTCCAAGAGACCCAGTACTTC
.	TRBV7-2	.	TRBJ2-7	CASSLARQVTYEQYF	TGTGCCAGCAGCTTAGCGAGACAGGTAACCTACGAGCAGTACTTC
TRBD1	TRBV7-9	.	TRBJ1-5	CASSGPTGLSNQPQHF	TGTGCCAGCAGCGGCCCGACAGGGTTAAGCAATCAGCCCCAGCATTTT
.	TRBV2	.	TRBJ1-3	CASRMTGGTGNTIYF	TGTGCCAGCAGAATGACAGGAGGTACTGGAAACACCATATATTTT
TRBD2	TRBV7-9	.	TRBJ2-1	CASSLVPSGTFDEQFF	TGTGCCAGCAGCTTAGTGCCCAGCGGGACGTTCGATGAGCAGTTCTTC
.	TRBV7-9	.	TRBJ1-4	CSSSYLTGPGNEKLFF	TGTTCCAGCAGCTACCTGACAGGTCCTGGTAATGAAAAACTGTTTTTT
TRBD1	TRBV5-6	.	TRBJ2-5	CASSDRDLGTQYF	TGTGCCAGCAGCGACAGGGACCTTGGGACCCAGTACTTC
.	TRBV7-9	.	TRBJ1-5	CASSGGSRAQHF	TGTGCCAGCAGCGGGGGGTCAAGGGCCCAGCATTTT
TRBD2	TRBV5-6	.	TRBJ2-1	CASSLASGEEEQFF	TGTGCCAGCAGCTTGGCTAGCGGGGAGGAGGAGCAGTTCTTC
TRBD2	TRBV13	.	TRBJ2-3	CASSLSRREGGEDTQYF	TGTGCCAGCAGCTTAAGCCGGCGGGAGGGCGGGGAAGATACGCAGTATTTT
TRBD2	TRBV19	.	TRBJ2-3	CATASGGPDTQYF	TGTGCCACAGCTAGCGGGGGCCCAGATACGCAGTATTTT
TRBD1	TRBV5-4	.	TRBJ1-3	CASSGGQGSGNTIYF	TGTGCCAGCAGCGGGGGACAGGGGAGTGGAAACACCATATATTTT
TRBD2	TRBV9	.	TRBJ2-5	CASSASLRGGQETQYF	TGTGCCAGCAGTGCCTCCCTGCGGGGGGGCCAGGAGACCCAGTACTTC
.	TRBV2	.	TRBJ2-7	CASSGDSYEQYF	TGTGCCAGCAGTGGCGACTCCTACGAGCAGTACTTC
.	TRBV9	.	TRBJ2-1	CASSGPLQGNEQFF	TGTGCCAGCAGCGGTCCGCTCCAGGGCAATGAGCAGTTCTTC
.	TRBV4-2	once	TRBJ2-7	CASSQGYYSYEQYF	TGTGCCAGCAGCCAAGGGTACTACTCCTACGAGCAGTACTTC
.	TRBV5-8	.	TRBJ1-5	CASSPVGGVSNQPQHF	TGTGCCAGCAGCCCAGTGGGGGGGGTCAGCAATCAGCCCCAGCATTTT
.	TRBV2	few	TRBJ1-4	CASRGETGPEKLFF	TGTGCCAGCAGGGGGGAGACAGGACCTGAAAAACTGTTTTTT
TRBD1	TRBV19	.	TRBJ2-3	CASSRWDRAPDTQYF	TGTGCCAGTAGTCGCTGGGACAGGGCCCCAGATACGCAGTATTTT
TRBD2	TRBV4-1	few	TRBJ2-3	CASSYHRTSGGGTDTQYF	TGCGCCAGCAGCTACCATCGGACTAGCGGGGGGGGCACAGATACGCAGTATTTT
TRBD1	TRBV5-1	.	TRBJ1-5	CASSTTGNSNQPQHF	TGCGCCAGCAGCACGACAGGGAATAGCAATCAGCCCCAGCATTTT
TRBD1	TRBV2	.	TRBJ1-6	CASKTGVYNSPLHF	TGTGCCAGCAAGACAGGGGTCTATAATTCACCCCTCCACTTT
TRBD1	TRBV19	.	TRBJ2-7	CASRKETGGASEQYF	TGTGCCAGTAGGAAGGAGACAGGGGGCGCGAGCGAGCAGTACTTC
.	TRBV10-3	.	TRBJ2-7	CASDQGGEQYF	TGTGCCTCCGATCAGGGTGGCGAGCAGTACTTC
TRBD1	TRBV7-9	many	TRBJ2-7	CASSPTQRGHNEQYF	TGTGCCAGCAGCCCAACTCAAAGGGGGCACAACGAGCAGTACTTC
.	TRBV4-3	.	TRBJ2-7	CASSQESLQGHEQYF	TGCGCCAGCAGCCAAGAGTCGTTACAGGGCCACGAGCAGTACTTC
TRBD1	TRBV19	.	TRBJ2-7	CASSLGQGAYEQYF	TGTGCCAGTAGTCTCGGACAGGGGGCGTACGAGCAGTACTTC
TRBD2	TRBV7-2	once	TRBJ2-1	CASSFDSGWNNEQFF	TGTGCCAGCAGCTTTGATAGCGGGTGGAACAATGAGCAGTTCTTC
.	TRBV21-1	.	TRBJ2-3	CAIHWGSSTDTQYF	TGTGCCATCCATTGGGGCAGTAGCACAGATACGCAGTATTTT
TRBD2	TRBV5-4	.	TRBJ2-1	CASSAGLADYNEQFF	TGTGCCAGCAGCGCGGGACTAGCGGATTACAATGAGCAGTTCTTC
.	TRBV5-1	.	TRBJ1-2	CASSFTGSYGYTF	TGCGCCAGCAGCTTCACAGGCTCCTATGGCTACACCTTC
.	TRBV7-9	.	TRBJ1-4	CASSPRRAREGNEKLFF	TGTGCCAGCAGCCCCCGGCGGGCCCGGGAAGGTAATGAAAAACTGTTTTTT
TRBD2	TRBV4-2	.	TRBJ2-5	CASSPTSGKRGAETQYF	TGTGCCAGCAGCCCGACTAGCGGGAAGAGAGGGGCCGAGACCCAGTACTTC
TRBD2	TRBV4-1	.	TRBJ2-2	CASSHPLDRSGTGELFF	TGCGCCAGCAGCCACCCCTTGGATCGTAGCGGGACCGGGGAGCTGTTTTTT
.	TRBV28	few	TRBJ2-7	CASSIIGYEQYF	TGTGCCAGCAGCATTATCGGCTACGAGCAGTACTTC